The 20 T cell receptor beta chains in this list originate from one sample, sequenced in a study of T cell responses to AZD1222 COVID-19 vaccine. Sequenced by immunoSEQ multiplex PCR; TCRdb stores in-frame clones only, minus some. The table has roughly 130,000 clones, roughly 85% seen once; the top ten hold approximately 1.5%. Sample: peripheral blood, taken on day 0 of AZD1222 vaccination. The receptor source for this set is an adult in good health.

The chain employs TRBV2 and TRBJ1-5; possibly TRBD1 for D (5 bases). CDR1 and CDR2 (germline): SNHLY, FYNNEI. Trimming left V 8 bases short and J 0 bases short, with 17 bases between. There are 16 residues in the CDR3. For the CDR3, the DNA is TGTGCCAGCCGGCGCCCGGGGGGATTTAGCAATCAGCCCCAGCATTTT. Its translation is CASRRPGGFSNQPQHF.

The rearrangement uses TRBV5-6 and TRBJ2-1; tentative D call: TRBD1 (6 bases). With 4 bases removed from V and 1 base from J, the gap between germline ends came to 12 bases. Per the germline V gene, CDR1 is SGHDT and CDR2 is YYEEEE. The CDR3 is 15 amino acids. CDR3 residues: CASSHGQRSYNEQFF. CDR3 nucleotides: TGTGCCAGCAGCCATGGACAGAGATCCTACAATGAGCAGTTCTTC.

The CDR3 loop reads CASSLRGWTDTQYF. The CDR3 DNA sequence: TGTGCCAGCAGCTTAAGAGGCTGGACAGATACGCAGTATTTT. The chain employs TRBV7-3 and TRBJ2-3; D not resolved. The CDR3 totals 14 residues. Germline-derived CDR1 and CDR2 are SGHTA and FQGTGA. V was shortened by 1 base and J by 3 bases, with 8 bases between the two germline ends.

The DNA of the CDR3 is TGCGCCAGCAGTGAGGAGGGACAGAGTGCCGAGCAGTACTTC. It yields the protein CASSEEGQSAEQYF. The V and J genes are TRBV10-1 and TRBJ2-7, with 7 bases identical to TRBD1. J gave up 6 bases and V 2 bases, and 7 bases lay outside the gene matches. Germline CDR1 is WNHNN and CDR2 is SYGVQD (reference sequence). The CDR3 has 14 amino acids.

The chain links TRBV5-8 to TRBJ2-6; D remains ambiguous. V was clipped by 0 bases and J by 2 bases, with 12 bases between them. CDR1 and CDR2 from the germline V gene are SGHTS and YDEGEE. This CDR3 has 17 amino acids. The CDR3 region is CASSLVAVMAGANVLTF. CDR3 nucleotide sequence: TGTGCCAGCAGCTTGGTTGCAGTCATGGCTGGGGCCAACGTCCTGACTTTC.

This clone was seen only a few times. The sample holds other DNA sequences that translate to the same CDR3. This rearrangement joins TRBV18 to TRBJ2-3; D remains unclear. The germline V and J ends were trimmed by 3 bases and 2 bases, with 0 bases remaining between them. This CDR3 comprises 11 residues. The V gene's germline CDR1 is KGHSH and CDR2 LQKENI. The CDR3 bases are TGTGCCAGCTCACCCACAGATACGCAGTATTTT. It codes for CASSPTDTQYF.

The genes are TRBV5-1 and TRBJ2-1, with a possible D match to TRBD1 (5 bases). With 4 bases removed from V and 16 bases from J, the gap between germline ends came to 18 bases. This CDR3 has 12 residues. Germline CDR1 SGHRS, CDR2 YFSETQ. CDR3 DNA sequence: TGCGCCAGCAGCCCTGACAGTACGGGCGGCTTCTTC. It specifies CASSPDSTGGFF.

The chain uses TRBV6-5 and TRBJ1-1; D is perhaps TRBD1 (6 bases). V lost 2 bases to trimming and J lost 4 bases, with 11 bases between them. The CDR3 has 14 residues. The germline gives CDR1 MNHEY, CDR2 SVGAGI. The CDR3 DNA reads TGTGCCAGCAGTTACGGGCAGGGGAGCACTGAAGCTTTCTTT. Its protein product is CASSYGQGSTEAFF.

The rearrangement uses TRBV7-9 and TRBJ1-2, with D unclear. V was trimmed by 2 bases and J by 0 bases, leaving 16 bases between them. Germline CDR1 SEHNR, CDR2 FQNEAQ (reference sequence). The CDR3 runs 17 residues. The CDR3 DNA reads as TGTGCCAGCAGCTTATCGGTTCCGGCCGTAGCTAACTATGGCTACACCTTC. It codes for CASSLSVPAVANYGYTF.

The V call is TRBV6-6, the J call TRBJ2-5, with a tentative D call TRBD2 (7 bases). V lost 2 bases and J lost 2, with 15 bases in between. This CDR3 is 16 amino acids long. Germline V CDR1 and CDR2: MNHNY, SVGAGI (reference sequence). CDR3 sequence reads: CASSYRGAGTQETQYF. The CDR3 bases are TGTGCCAGCAGTTACCGGGGAGCGGGGACACAAGAGACCCAGTACTTC.

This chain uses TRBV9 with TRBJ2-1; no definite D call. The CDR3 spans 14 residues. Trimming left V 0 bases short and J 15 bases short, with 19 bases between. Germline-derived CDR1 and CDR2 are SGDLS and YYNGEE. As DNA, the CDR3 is TGTGCCAGCAGCGTAGGGAGTAGCCAGGAATATCGGTTCTTC. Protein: CASSVGSSQEYRFF.

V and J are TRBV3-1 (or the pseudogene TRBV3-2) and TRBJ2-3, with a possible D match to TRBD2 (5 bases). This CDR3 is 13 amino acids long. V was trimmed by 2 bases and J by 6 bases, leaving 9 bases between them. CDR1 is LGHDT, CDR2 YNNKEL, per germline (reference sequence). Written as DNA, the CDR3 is TGTGCCAGCAGCCAAACTAGTATGGATACGCAGTATTTT. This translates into CASSQTSMDTQYF.

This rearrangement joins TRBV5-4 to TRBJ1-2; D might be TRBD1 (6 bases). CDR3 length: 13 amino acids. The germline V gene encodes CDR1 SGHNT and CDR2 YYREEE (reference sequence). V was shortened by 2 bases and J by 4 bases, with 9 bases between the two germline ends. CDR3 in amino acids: CASSFMDSYGYTF. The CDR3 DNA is TGTGCCAGCAGCTTTATGGACAGCTATGGCTACACCTTC.

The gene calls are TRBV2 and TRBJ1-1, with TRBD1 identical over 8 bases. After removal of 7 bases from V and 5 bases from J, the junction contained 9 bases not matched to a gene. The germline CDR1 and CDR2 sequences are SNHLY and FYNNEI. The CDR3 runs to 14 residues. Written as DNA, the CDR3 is TGTGCCAGCACCCCGGACAGGGTTCGTACTGAAGCTTTCTTT. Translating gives CASTPDRVRTEAFF.

The DNA of the CDR3 is TGTGCCAGCAGTGAATTCAGGGGATCGCCTGAAGCTTTCTTT. Protein: CASSEFRGSPEAFF. This rearrangement joins TRBV6-1 to TRBJ1-1; tentatively, D is TRBD1 (6 bases). Germline values: CDR1 MNHNS, CDR2 SASEGT. V lost 2 bases, J lost 6 bases, and 13 bases lay in between. The CDR3 totals 14 residues.

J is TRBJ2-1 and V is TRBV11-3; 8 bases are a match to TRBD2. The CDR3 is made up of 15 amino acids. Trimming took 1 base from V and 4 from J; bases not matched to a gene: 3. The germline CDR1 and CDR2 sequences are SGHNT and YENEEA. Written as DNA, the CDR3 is TGTGCCAGCAGCTTAGGGGCGGGAGGATACAATGAGCAGTTCTTC. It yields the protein CASSLGAGGYNEQFF. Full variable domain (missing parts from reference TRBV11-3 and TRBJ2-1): EAGVVQSPRYKIIEKKQPVAFWCNPISGHNTLYWYLQNLGQGPELLIRYENEEAVDDSQLPKDRFSAERLKGVDSTLKIQPAELGDSAVYLCASSLGAGGYNEQFFGPGTRLTVL.

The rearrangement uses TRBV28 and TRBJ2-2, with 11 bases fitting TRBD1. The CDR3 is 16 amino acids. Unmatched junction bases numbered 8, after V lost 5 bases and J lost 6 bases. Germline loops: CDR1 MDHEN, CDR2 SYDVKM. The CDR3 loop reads CASSLPGTGGAGELFF. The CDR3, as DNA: TGTGCCAGCAGTCTCCCCGGGACAGGGGGGGCCGGGGAGCTGTTTTTT.

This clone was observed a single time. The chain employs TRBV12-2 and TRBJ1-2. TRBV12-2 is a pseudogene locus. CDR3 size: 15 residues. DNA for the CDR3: TGTGCAAGTCGCTTAAAGCCCCTCCTCCTGCGCTACACCTTCTTC. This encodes CASRLKPLLLRYTFF.

CDR3: CASSLDAGPLDGYTF. The CDR3 region has the DNA TGTGCCAGCAGCTTGGACGCAGGGCCGCTGGATGGCTACACCTTC. The gene calls are TRBV5-5 and TRBJ1-2; weak D call: TRBD1 (5 bases). Germline CDR1 is SGHKS and CDR2 is YYEKEE (reference sequence). With 0 bases removed from V and 6 bases from J, the gap between germline ends came to 15 bases. This CDR3 comprises 15 residues.

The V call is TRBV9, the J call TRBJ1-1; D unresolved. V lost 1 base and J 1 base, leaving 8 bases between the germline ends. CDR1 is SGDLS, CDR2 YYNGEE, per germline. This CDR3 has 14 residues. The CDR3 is CASSVLQQNTEAFF. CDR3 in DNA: TGTGCCAGCAGCGTATTACAGCAGAACACTGAAGCTTTCTTT.